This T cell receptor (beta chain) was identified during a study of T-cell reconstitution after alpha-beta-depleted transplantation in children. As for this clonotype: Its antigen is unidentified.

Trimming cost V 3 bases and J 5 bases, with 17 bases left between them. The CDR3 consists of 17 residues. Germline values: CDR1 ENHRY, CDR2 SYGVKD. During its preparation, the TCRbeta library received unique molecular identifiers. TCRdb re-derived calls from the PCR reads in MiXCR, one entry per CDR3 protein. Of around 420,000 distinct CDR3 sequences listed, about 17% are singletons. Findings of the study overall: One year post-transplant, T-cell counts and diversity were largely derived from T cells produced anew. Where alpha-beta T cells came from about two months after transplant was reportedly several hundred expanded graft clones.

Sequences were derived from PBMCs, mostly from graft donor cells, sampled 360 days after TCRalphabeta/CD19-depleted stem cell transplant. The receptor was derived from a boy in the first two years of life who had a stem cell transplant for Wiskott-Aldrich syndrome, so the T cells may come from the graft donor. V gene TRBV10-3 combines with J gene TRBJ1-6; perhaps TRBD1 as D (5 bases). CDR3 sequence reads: CAISERPRDGDNSPLHF. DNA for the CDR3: TGTGCCATCAGTGAAAGGCCCAGGGACGGGGATAATTCACCCCTCCACTTT.